This T cell receptor beta chain originates from a study of T cell responses to AZD1222 COVID-19 vaccine. Study findings and constraints: Spike-specific TCR breadth and depth rose after two AZD1222 doses. Possibly, clonal diversity was underestimated; donors were largely white British and included more females. The peak T cell response came first, and repertoires were sampled only after it.

Samples with a second dose at about 4 or about 12 weeks were pooled together. Trimming removed 4 bases at V and 6 bases at J, with 5 bases between. CDR1 SGHRS and CDR2 YFSETQ come from the germline V gene. This CDR3 is built from 11 residues. Regarding this clone: Its target is unknown.

This table comes from immunoSEQ multiplex PCR, and its TCRdb copy is limited to in-frame clones, with some not included. The data hold about 170,000 clones, with around nine tenths observed a single time. The chain joins TRBV5-1 to TRBJ2-1; D is unclear. The material was peripheral blood, obtained 28 days after the second AZD1222 dose. This receptor was obtained from an adult who received the AZD1222 COVID-19 vaccine. The CDR3: CASSITNEQFF. Here the CDR3 DNA reads TGCGCCAGCAGCATAACCAATGAGCAGTTCTTC.